The 28 T cell receptor beta chains below come from one sample, sequenced in a study of siplizumab effects on memory and regulatory T cells. TCRdb's copy holds only in-frame clones and misses some; the assay was immunoSEQ multiplex PCR. The sample holds 100,000 to 110,000 clones, 94% seen once. Sample: non-Treg CD4+ T cells sorted from blood. The receptors were gathered from a human donor in good health.

The V and J genes are TRBV6-1 and TRBJ1-1; 7 bases line up with TRBD1. Per the germline V gene, CDR1 is MNHNS and CDR2 is SASEGT. The CDR3 is 14 residues long. Trimming at V came to 4 bases and at J to 3 bases, leaving 5 bases not matched to a gene. The CDR3 coding sequence is TGTGCCAGCAGTGCCGAAGGGGGCTACACTGAAGCTTTCTTT. Its translation is CASSAEGGYTEAFF.

The rearrangement links TRBV11-2 to TRBJ2-5; D call uncertain. Germline CDR1 reads SGHAT; CDR2 reads FQNNGV. Trimming pared 1 base from V and 1 base from J, leaving 13 bases between. CDR3 length equals 16 residues. The CDR3 DNA reads TGTGCCAGCAGCTTAGTTTTTAGGGCAATCCAAGAGACCCAGTACTTC. As protein: CASSLVFRAIQETQYF.

This chain connects TRBV30 to TRBJ2-5; 10 nucleotides match TRBD2. This CDR3 comprises 16 residues. Germline V gives CDR1 GTSNPN, CDR2 SVGIG (reference sequence). The V and J ends lost 0 bases and 5 bases, in that order; junction bases with no gene match: 9. The chain's CDR3 is CAWSVSSAGGGETQYF. The CDR3 coding sequence is TGTGCCTGGAGTGTATCGTCAGCGGGAGGGGGCGAGACCCAGTACTTC.

This chain links TRBV18 with TRBJ1-1, with TRBD1 as a possible D gene (5 bases). This CDR3 has 16 residues. V lost 1 base, J lost 4 bases, and 16 bases lay in between. The germline CDR1 and CDR2 sequences are KGHSH and LQKENI. DNA for the CDR3: TGTGCCAGCTCACCACGGCAGGGAGGGATAGGCACTGAAGCTTTCTTT. Its translation: CASSPRQGGIGTEAFF.

V gene TRBV6-5 combines with J gene TRBJ1-5; D ambiguous. The germline V and J ends were trimmed by 5 bases and 0 bases, with 8 bases remaining between them. Germline V gene data show CDR1 as MNHEY and CDR2 as SVGAGI. The CDR3 extends over 14 amino acids. CDR3 nucleotide sequence: TGTGCCAGCAGTACGAGAAATAGCAATCAGCCCCAGCATTTT. It yields the protein CASSTRNSNQPQHF.

The rearrangement uses TRBV19 and TRBJ2-7; 10 bases align to TRBD1. With V trimmed by 3 bases and J by 4 bases, 3 bases remained unmatched. The CDR3 consists of 14 residues. Per the germline V gene, CDR1 is LNHDA and CDR2 is SQIVND (reference sequence). The CDR3: CASSMRTGGYEQYF. CDR3 nucleotide sequence: TGTGCCAGTAGTATGCGGACAGGGGGTTACGAGCAGTACTTC. The whole variable domain, remainder taken from reference TRBV19 and TRBJ2-7, is DGGITQSPKYLFRKEGQNVTLSCEQNLNHDAMYWYRQDPGQGLRLIYYSQIVNDFQKGDIAEGYSVSREKKESFPLTVTSAQKNPTAFYLCASSMRTGGYEQYFGPGTRLTVT.

The chain recombines TRBV19 with TRBJ2-1, with D unresolved. The CDR3 runs 11 residues. The germline V and J ends were trimmed by 0 bases and 8 bases, with 2 bases remaining between them. CDR1 and CDR2 (germline): LNHDA, SQIVND (reference sequence). The chain's CDR3 is CASSIEDEQFF. As DNA, the CDR3 is TGTGCCAGTAGTATAGAGGATGAGCAGTTCTTC. The complete variable domain, with remaining parts taken from reference TRBV19 and TRBJ2-1, reads DGGITQSPKYLFRKEGQNVTLSCEQNLNHDAMYWYRQDPGQGLRLIYYSQIVNDFQKGDIAEGYSVSREKKESFPLTVTSAQKNPTAFYLCASSIEDEQFFGPGTRLTVL.

The V gene is TRBV6-1, the J gene TRBJ1-1; TRBD1 matches 8 bases. CDR1 is MNHNS, CDR2 SASEGT, per germline. The CDR3 spans 14 residues. V trimming: 4 bases; J trimming: 5 bases; junction bases outside the gene matches: 6. As DNA, the CDR3 is TGTGCCAGCAGTGTTCAGGGGGCTGAGACTGAAGCTTTCTTT. Protein product: CASSVQGAETEAFF.

This clone has more than one count but fewer than ten. The V gene is TRBV5-1, the J gene TRBJ1-4; a weak D match, TRBD1 (5 bases). The CDR3 is 14 residues long. Per germline, CDR1 SGHRS and CDR2 YFSETQ. V lost 4 bases and J lost 5, with 12 bases in between. CDR3 protein: CASSGGARNEKLFF. The CDR3 bases are TGCGCCAGCAGCGGCGGGGCTCGGAATGAAAAACTGTTTTTT.

CDR3 residues: CASSGYNEQFF. As DNA, the CDR3 is TGTGCCAGCAGTGGCTACAATGAGCAGTTCTTC. The V and J genes are TRBV27 and TRBJ2-1; D is undetermined. V lost 5 bases and J 3 bases, leaving 2 bases between the germline ends. The CDR3 length is 11 residues. Germline V gene lookup returns CDR1 MNHEY and CDR2 SMNVEV (reference sequence).

The genes are TRBV5-1 and TRBJ2-3; 11 nucleotides match TRBD2. CDR3 length: 15 amino acids. Losses at the gene ends were 4 bases for V and 6 bases for J; bases not matched to a gene: 7. Germline values: CDR1 SGHRS, CDR2 YFSETQ. CDR3 sequence reads: CASSAIAGGEDTQYF. Written as DNA, the CDR3 is TGCGCCAGCAGCGCGATAGCGGGAGGGGAGGATACGCAGTATTTT.

V is TRBV6-5 and J is TRBJ1-2; tentative D call: TRBD1 (6 bases). Germline values: CDR1 MNHEY, CDR2 SVGAGI. This CDR3 is 14 amino acids long. The V end was cut by 5 bases, the J end by 7 bases, with 17 bases between. The CDR3 nucleotides are TGTGCCAGCAGTCCGACAGGAAACTCAGTTGGCTACACCTTC. Amino acid sequence: CASSPTGNSVGYTF.

This clone was detected only once. As DNA, the CDR3 is TGTGCCAGCAGCTTAGCGGGGACTAGCACAGATACGCAGTATTTT. It codes for CASSLAGTSTDTQYF. This rearrangement joins TRBV7-2 to TRBJ2-3; a possible D gene is TRBD2 (6 bases). Germline V gives CDR1 SGHTA, CDR2 FQGNSA. Trimming shortened V by 0 bases and J by 0 bases, and 7 bases separated the two germline ends. The CDR3 spans 15 residues.

The chain employs TRBV19 and TRBJ2-3; D is tentatively TRBD1 or TRBD2 (5 bases each). Germline CDR1 LNHDA, CDR2 SQIVND (reference sequence). Deletions cut 5 bases from V and 6 bases from J, with 6 bases between. The CDR3 runs 11 residues. In DNA form, the CDR3 reads TGTGCCAGTAGTGGGGGTGATACGCAGTATTTT. Its protein product is CASSGGDTQYF.

The CDR3 loop is CATSRVGGGGETQYF. The CDR3 nucleotides are TGTGCCACCAGCAGAGTTGGAGGGGGCGGTGAGACCCAGTACTTC. The chain has TRBV15 and TRBJ2-5; D possibly corresponds to TRBD1 (7 bases). Trimming pared 1 base from V and 5 bases from J, leaving 14 bases between. The germline CDR1 and CDR2 sequences are LNHNV and YYDKDF (reference sequence). The CDR3 contains 15 residues.

The V gene is TRBV28, the J gene TRBJ2-4, with D perhaps TRBD2 (6 bases). CDR1 is MDHEN and CDR2 is SYDVKM in the germline V gene. This CDR3 spans 13 amino acids. V lost 7 bases and J lost 3, with 10 bases in between. CDR3 region: CASKEGFKNIQYF. CDR3 sequence (DNA): TGTGCCAGCAAGGAGGGCTTCAAAAACATTCAGTACTTC.

V and J are TRBV19 and TRBJ2-1, with 16 bases that match TRBD2. Germline V gene data show CDR1 as LNHDA and CDR2 as SQIVND (reference sequence). The CDR3 loop spans 18 amino acids. With V trimmed by 4 bases and J by 8 bases, 11 bases remained unmatched. The CDR3 DNA reads as TGTGCCAGTAGTACAACCACCGGGACTAGCGGGAGGGGCCATGAGCAGTTCTTC. It codes for CASSTTTGTSGRGHEQFF.

The chain recombines TRBV18 with TRBJ1-1; D perhaps matches TRBD1 (6 bases). The V gene lost 3 bases and the J gene lost 4 bases, with 15 bases spanning the gap. The CDR3 totals 15 residues. Germline V lookup: CDR1 KGHSH, CDR2 LQKENI. CDR3 sequence reads: CASSPLGGGGTEAFF. The CDR3, as DNA: TGTGCCAGCTCACCCCTCGGCGGGGGCGGCACTGAAGCTTTCTTT.

The gene calls are TRBV7-6 and TRBJ2-3, with D unresolved. Per the germline V gene, CDR1 is SGHVS and CDR2 is FNYEAQ. CDR3 length equals 15 residues. Trimming stripped 0 bases from V and 1 base from J, with 8 bases between. CDR3 protein: CASSLADTRTDTQYF. For the CDR3, the DNA is TGTGCCAGCAGCTTAGCGGATACCCGCACAGATACGCAGTATTTT.

The chain has TRBV9 and TRBJ2-3; D could derive from TRBD1 or TRBD2 (5 bases each). The CDR3 consists of 15 residues. V dropped 0 bases and J dropped 4 bases, with 12 bases sitting between them. Germline V gene lookup returns CDR1 SGDLS and CDR2 YYNGEE. CDR3 in DNA: TGTGCCAGCAGCGTAGTGGGGGTAAGGTCAGATACGCAGTATTTT. Translating gives CASSVVGVRSDTQYF.

V gene TRBV12-5 combines with J gene TRBJ1-1; 7 bases align to TRBD1. This CDR3 spans 14 amino acids. J gave up 4 bases and V 5 bases, and 7 bases lay outside the gene matches. CDR1 is LGHNT and CDR2 is FRNRAP in the germline V gene. Written as DNA, the CDR3 is TGTGCTAGTGGTCTACAGGGGATGGGCACTGAAGCTTTCTTT. Translated: CASGLQGMGTEAFF.

The chain has TRBV27 and TRBJ1-2, with D maybe TRBD1 (5 bases). CDR1 and CDR2 (germline): MNHEY, SMNVEV (reference sequence). With 4 bases removed from V and 0 bases from J, the gap between germline ends came to 21 bases. This CDR3 is built from 18 residues. The DNA for the CDR3 is TGTGCCAGCAGTTATATCGGACAATCCTCCCATTCTAACTATGGCTACACCTTC. It encodes CASSYIGQSSHSNYGYTF.

This chain uses TRBV5-1 with TRBJ2-3; 10 positions agree with TRBD2. Germline V gene sequence: CDR1 SGHRS, CDR2 YFSETQ. This CDR3 has 16 amino acids. Losses at the gene ends were 1 base for V and 5 bases for J; bases not matched to a gene: 7. CDR3 sequence: CASSLTAGGPGDTQYF. CDR3 bases: TGCGCCAGCAGCTTGACAGCGGGAGGGCCCGGAGATACGCAGTATTTT.

The chain is built from TRBV27 and TRBJ2-2, with 8 nucleotides matching TRBD1. Germline loops: CDR1 MNHEY, CDR2 SMNVEV (reference sequence). This CDR3 is built from 16 residues. Trimming cost V 0 bases and J 3 bases; bases outside gene matches: 3. The CDR3 region has the DNA TGTGCCAGCAGTTTATCGCAACAGGGGGACACCGGGGAGCTGTTTTTT. This gives the protein CASSLSQQGDTGELFF.

The rearrangement joins TRBV15 to TRBJ1-3; maybe TRBD1 (5 bases). There are 14 residues in the CDR3. CDR1 and CDR2 from the germline V gene are LNHNV and YYDKDF (reference sequence). V was cut by 8 bases and J by 0 bases, with 11 bases left in between. CDR3 in DNA: TGTGCCACCTCCGGGACCTCCTCTGGAAACACCATATATTTT. It encodes CATSGTSSGNTIYF.

V is TRBV19 and J is TRBJ1-5, with a tentative D call TRBD1 (6 bases). The V and J ends lost 4 bases and 7 bases respectively, with 11 bases between them. The CDR3 is made up of 13 amino acids. CDR1 and CDR2 (germline): LNHDA, SQIVND (reference sequence). CDR3 amino acids: CASSTQGGQPQHF. CDR3 coding DNA: TGTGCCAGTAGTACACAGGGTGGGCAGCCCCAGCATTTT.

Of note for this clone: The sample contains more than one DNA sequence encoding this CDR3. The chain uses TRBV6-6 and TRBJ2-5, with unresolved D. This CDR3 is built from 12 residues. V lost 0 bases and J lost 4, with 3 bases in between. Germline V lookup: CDR1 MNHNY, CDR2 SVGAGI (reference sequence). The DNA of the CDR3 is TGTGCCAGCAGTTACTCGCGAGAGACCCAGTACTTC. It translates to CASSYSRETQYF.

The chain employs TRBV18 and TRBJ2-5, with D hard to call. This CDR3 is built from 11 residues. Per germline, CDR1 KGHSH and CDR2 LQKENI. V was clipped by 10 bases and J by 5 bases, with 11 bases between them. CDR3 in DNA: TGTGCCACCCTTGATGGGGAGACCCAGTACTTC. Translating it yields CATLDGETQYF.